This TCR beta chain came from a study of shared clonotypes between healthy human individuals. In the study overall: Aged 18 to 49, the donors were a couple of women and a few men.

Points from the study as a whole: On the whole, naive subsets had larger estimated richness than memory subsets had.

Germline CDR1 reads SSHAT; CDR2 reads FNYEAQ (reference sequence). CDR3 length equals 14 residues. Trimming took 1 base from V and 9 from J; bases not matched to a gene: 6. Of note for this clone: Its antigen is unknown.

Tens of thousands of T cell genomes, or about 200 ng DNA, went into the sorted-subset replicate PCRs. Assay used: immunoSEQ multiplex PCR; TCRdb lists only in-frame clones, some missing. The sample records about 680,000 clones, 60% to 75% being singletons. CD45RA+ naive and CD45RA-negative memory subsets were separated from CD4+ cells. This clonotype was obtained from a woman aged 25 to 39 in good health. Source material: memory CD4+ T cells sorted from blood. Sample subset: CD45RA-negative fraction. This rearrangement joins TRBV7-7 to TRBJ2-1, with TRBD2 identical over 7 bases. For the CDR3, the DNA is TGTGCCAGCAGCTTAGGCGGGAGTTACGGTGAGCAGTTCTTC. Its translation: CASSLGGSYGEQFF.